The clone carrying this T cell receptor beta chain was detected a few times. Its antigen remains unknown. The length of the CDR3 is 15 residues. J lost 10 bases, V lost 3 bases, and 11 bases had no gene match. Looked up from germline, CDR1 is DFQATT and CDR2 is SNEGSKA (reference sequence). The data are from a study of T cells after yellow fever vaccination. Findings and limits, study-wide: The study noted that FACS-sorted repertoires could contain abundant clonotypes contaminating from the bulk population. The secondary T-cell response peaked on day 5, not day 15, but was weaker.

UMIs and a universal primer site were added when TCR cDNA was made by 5'RACE template switching. From the 5' RACE reads, TCRdb called clonotypes with MiXCR, one entry per CDR3 protein. The table records a few hundred thousand distinct CDR3 sequences, 4% of them present only once. The source material was PBMCs, sampled 5 days after the yellow fever booster vaccination. The receptor was isolated from a man aged 18-30 years who received the YFV17D yellow fever vaccine. The rearrangement joins TRBV20-1 to TRBJ2-1; 11 bases are shared with TRBD1. The chain's CDR3 is CSASPWDRGVREQFF. CDR3 nucleotides: TGCAGTGCTAGCCCCTGGGACAGGGGGGTAAGGGAGCAGTTCTTC.